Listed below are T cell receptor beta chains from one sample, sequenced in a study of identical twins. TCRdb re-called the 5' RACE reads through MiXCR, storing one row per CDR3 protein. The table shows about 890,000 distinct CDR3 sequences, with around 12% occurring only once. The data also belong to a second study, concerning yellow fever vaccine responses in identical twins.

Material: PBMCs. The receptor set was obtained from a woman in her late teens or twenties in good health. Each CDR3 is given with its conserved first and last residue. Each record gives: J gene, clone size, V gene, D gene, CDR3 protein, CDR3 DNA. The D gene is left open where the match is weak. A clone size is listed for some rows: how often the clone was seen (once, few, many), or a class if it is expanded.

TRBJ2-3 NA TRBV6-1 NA CASSRGSADTQYF TGTGCCAGCAGTAGGGGGAGCGCAGATACGCAGTATTTT
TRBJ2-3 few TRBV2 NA CASSDEGGGTDTQYF TGTGCCAGCAGTGATGAGGGGGGTGGCACAGATACGCAGTATTTT
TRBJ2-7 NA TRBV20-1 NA CSARDRKPSSVRSEQYF TGCAGTGCTAGAGACCGAAAGCCCTCTAGTGTTCGCAGCGAGCAGTACTTC
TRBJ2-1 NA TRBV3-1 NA CASTQDHWAHNEQFF TGTGCCAGCACCCAAGATCACTGGGCCCACAATGAGCAGTTCTTC
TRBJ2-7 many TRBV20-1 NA CSATGPSYEQYF TGCAGTGCCACGGGTCCCTCCTACGAGCAGTACTTC
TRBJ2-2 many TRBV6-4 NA CASSVQGSTGELFF TGTGCCAGCAGTGTGCAAGGGTCGACCGGGGAGCTGTTTTTT
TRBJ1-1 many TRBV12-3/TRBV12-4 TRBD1 CASGRTGAFSNTEAFF TGTGCCAGCGGACGGACAGGGGCGTTTTCGAACACTGAAGCTTTCTTT
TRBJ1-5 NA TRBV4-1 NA CASSHAPGGAGNQPQHF TGCGCCAGCAGCCACGCCCCCGGTGGGGCTGGCAATCAGCCCCAGCATTTT
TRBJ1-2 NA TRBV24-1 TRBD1 CATSEQGQGNYGYTF TGTGCCACCAGTGAACAGGGACAGGGAAACTATGGCTACACCTTC
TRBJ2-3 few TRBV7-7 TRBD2 CASSQGGATDTQYF TGTGCCAGCAGCCAGGGAGGGGCCACAGATACGCAGTATTTT
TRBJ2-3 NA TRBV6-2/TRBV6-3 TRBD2 CASRQTSGTTGTQYF TGTGCCAGCAGGCAGACTAGCGGTACAACCGGCACGCAGTATTTT
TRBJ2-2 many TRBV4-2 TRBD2 CASSQVSGSTGELFF TGTGCCAGCAGCCAAGTTAGCGGGAGCACCGGGGAGCTGTTTTTT
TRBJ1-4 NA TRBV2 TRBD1 CASGLGQGSEKLFF TGTGCCAGCGGTTTAGGACAGGGAAGCGAAAAACTGTTTTTT
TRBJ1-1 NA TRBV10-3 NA CAISGTDNTEAFF TGTGCCATCAGTGGGACAGACAACACTGAAGCTTTCTTT
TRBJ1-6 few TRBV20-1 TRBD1 CSAPGAGGKWYGNSPLHF TGCAGTGCCCCCGGGGCAGGGGGCAAATGGTATGGTAATTCACCCCTCCACTTT
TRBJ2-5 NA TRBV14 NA CASSQVEWGETQYF TGTGCCAGCAGCCAAGTGGAGTGGGGGGAGACCCAGTACTTC
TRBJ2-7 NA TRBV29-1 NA CSVGWRGRGYEQYF TGCAGCGTTGGCTGGAGGGGTAGGGGCTACGAGCAGTACTTC
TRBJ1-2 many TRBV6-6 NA CASSYGPDGYTF TGTGCCAGCAGTTATGGGCCGGATGGCTACACCTTC
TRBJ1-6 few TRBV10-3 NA CAISESGLLDNSPLHF TGTGCCATCAGTGAGTCAGGACTACTAGACAACTCACCCCTCCACTTT
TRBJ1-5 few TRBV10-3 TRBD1 CAIGQGSWQPQHF TGTGCCATCGGACAGGGCTCATGGCAGCCCCAGCATTTT
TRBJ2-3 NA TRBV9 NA CASSVEAADTQYF TGTGCCAGCAGCGTAGAAGCGGCAGATACGCAGTATTTT
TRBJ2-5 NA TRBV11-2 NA CASSLARGDSRETQYF TGTGCCAGCAGCTTAGCGAGGGGGGATAGTCGGGAGACCCAGTACTTC
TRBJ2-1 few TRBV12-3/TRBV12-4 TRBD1 CASSLGQGRYEQFF TGTGCCAGCAGTTTAGGACAGGGTCGGTATGAGCAGTTCTTC
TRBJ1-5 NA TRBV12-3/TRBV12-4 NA CASSPVSASNQPQHF TGTGCCAGCAGCCCGGTCTCGGCAAGCAATCAGCCCCAGCATTTT
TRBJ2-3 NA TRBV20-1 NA CSARMGSTDTQYF TGCAGTGCTAGGATGGGAAGCACAGATACGCAGTATTTT
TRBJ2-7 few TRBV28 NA CASTAFSWGRQEFYEQYF TGTGCCAGCACCGCGTTTTCCTGGGGCAGGCAAGAATTCTACGAGCAGTACTTC
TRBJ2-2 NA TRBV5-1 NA CASSGRAGSNTGELFF TGCGCCAGCAGCGGGAGAGCAGGGTCGAACACCGGGGAGCTGTTTTTT
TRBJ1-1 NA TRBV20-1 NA CSAREEGNTEAFF TGCAGTGCTAGAGAGGAGGGAAACACTGAAGCTTTCTTT
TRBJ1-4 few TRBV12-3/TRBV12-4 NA CASSLAGRDEEGLFF TGTGCCAGCAGTTTGGCGGGCAGGGACGAGGAGGGACTGTTTTTT
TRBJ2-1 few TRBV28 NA CASSLAFGQSDEQFF TGTGCCAGCAGTTTAGCCTTCGGGCAAAGCGATGAGCAGTTCTTC
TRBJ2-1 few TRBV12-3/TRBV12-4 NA CASSFRSGALNEQFF TGTGCCAGCAGTTTTAGGTCAGGGGCTCTCAATGAGCAGTTCTTC
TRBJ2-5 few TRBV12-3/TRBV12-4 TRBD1 CASSVGQIETQYF TGTGCCAGCAGCGTGGGACAGATAGAGACCCAGTACTTC
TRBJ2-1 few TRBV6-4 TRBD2 CASSDLAGGVNEQFF TGTGCCAGCAGTGATTTGGCGGGGGGTGTCAATGAGCAGTTCTTC
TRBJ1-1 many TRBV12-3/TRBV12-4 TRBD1 CASTRGTVNTEAFF TGTGCCAGCACCCGGGGGACAGTGAACACTGAAGCTTTCTTT
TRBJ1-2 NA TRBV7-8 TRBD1 CASSLKGAGIRRNYGYTF TGTGCCAGCAGCTTGAAGGGGGCAGGGATCAGGCGGAACTATGGCTACACCTTC
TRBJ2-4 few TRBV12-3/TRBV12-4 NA CASRGEKGGNIQYF TGTGCCAGCAGGGGGGAGAAGGGGGGAAACATTCAGTACTTC
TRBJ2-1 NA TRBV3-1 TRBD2 CASSQWAGEYNEQFF TGTGCCAGCAGCCAATGGGCGGGGGAATACAATGAGCAGTTCTTC